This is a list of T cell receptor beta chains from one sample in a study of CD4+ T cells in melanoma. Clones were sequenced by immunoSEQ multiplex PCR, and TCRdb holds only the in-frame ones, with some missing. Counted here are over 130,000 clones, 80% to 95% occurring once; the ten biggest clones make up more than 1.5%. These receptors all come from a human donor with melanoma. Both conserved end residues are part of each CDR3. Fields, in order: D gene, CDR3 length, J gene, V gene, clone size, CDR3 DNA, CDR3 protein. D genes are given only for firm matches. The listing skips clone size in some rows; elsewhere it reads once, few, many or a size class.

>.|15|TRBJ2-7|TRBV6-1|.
TGTGCCAGCAACTCCCCGAGGAGAGACGCCTACGAGCAGTACTTC
CASNSPRRDAYEQYF
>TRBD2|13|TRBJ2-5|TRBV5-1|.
TGCGCCAGCAGTAGGGGACTACCAGAGACCCAGTACTTC
CASSRGLPETQYF
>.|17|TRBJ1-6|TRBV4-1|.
TGCGCCAGCAGCCAAGATAAGGGAATCTCCTCTAATTCACCCCTCCACTTT
CASSQDKGISSNSPLHF
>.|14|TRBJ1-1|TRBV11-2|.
TGTGCCAGCAGCCCAAACGGGGCGAACACTGAAGCTTTCTTT
CASSPNGANTEAFF
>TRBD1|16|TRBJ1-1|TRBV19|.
TGTGCCAGTAGTAATCCGAGCAGGGGGATGGACACTGAAGCTTTCTTT
CASSNPSRGMDTEAFF
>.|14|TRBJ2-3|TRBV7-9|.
TGTGCCAGCAGCCGGACGGGAAGCACAGATACGCAGTATTTT
CASSRTGSTDTQYF
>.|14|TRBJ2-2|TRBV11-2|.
TGTGCCAGCAGCCTTAGCGGGAACACCGGGGAGCTGTTTTTT
CASSLSGNTGELFF
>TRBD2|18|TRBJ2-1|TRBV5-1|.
TGCGCCAGCACCGGACTAGCGGGGGGGCAGTTTTCCTACAATGAGCAGTTCTTC
CASTGLAGGQFSYNEQFF
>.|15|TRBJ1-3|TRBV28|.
TGTGCCAGCAGCCTTCCGGGACGCAGTAGAAACACCATATATTTT
CASSLPGRSRNTIYF
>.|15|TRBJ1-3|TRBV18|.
TGTGCCAGCTCACCAACTCCGAGCTCTGGAAACACCATATATTTT
CASSPTPSSGNTIYF
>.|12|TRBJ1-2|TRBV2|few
TGTGCCAGCACGCTGGTAGGCTATGGCTACACCTTC
CASTLVGYGYTF
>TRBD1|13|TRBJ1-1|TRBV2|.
TGTGCCAGCAGTGACAGTGGGACAGGTCGGGCTTTCTTT
CASSDSGTGRAFF
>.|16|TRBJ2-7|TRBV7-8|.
TGTGCCAGCAGCCCCCGGGGGACGGTCCTCTCCTACGAGCAGTACTTC
CASSPRGTVLSYEQYF
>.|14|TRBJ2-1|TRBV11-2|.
TGTGCCAGCAGCACGCAGGGTATCCTAGATGAGCAGTTCTTC
CASSTQGILDEQFF
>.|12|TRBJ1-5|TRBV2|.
TGTGCCAGCCGGAGGGACCAGCAGCCCCAGCATTTT
CASRRDQQPQHF
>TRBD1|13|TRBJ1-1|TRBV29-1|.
TGCAGCGCCCAGACAGGGGGTAACACTGAAGCTTTCTTT
CSAQTGGNTEAFF
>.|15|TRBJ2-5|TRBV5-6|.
TGTGCCAGCAGCTTGGGACGGGGTATCCAAGAGACCCAGTACTTC
CASSLGRGIQETQYF
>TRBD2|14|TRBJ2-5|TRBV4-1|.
TGCGCCAGCAGCCGATTAGCGGGGGCGGAGACCCAGTACTTC
CASSRLAGAETQYF
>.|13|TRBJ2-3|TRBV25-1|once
TGTGCCAGCGCCCCAAGAAGCACAGATACGCAGTATTTT
CASAPRSTDTQYF
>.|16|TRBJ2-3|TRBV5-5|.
TGTGCCAGCAGCTTGGGCGGCTCTCTGAATCGGGATACGCAGTATTTT
CASSLGGSLNRDTQYF
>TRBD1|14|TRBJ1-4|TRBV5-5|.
TGTGCCAGCAGCATGACAGGGGGACAAGAAAAACTGTTTTTT
CASSMTGGQEKLFF
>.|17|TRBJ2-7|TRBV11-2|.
TGTGCCAGCAGCTTAGTTGTCGGGACACTCAATACCTACGAGCAGTACTTC
CASSLVVGTLNTYEQYF
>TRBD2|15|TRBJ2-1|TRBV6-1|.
TGTGCCAGCAGTGAAGATCAGCGGGGGGGCAATGAGCAGTTCTTC
CASSEDQRGGNEQFF
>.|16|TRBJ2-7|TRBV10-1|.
TGCGCCAGCAGTGACTCCGGGGGTACAAGCTCCTACGAGCAGTACTTC
CASSDSGGTSSYEQYF
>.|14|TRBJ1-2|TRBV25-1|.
TGTGCCAGCAGTGAAGGGACGGAAAGACATGGCTACACCTTC
CASSEGTERHGYTF
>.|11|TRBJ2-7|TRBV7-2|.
TGTGCCAGCAGCTTCTACTACGAGCAGTACTTC
CASSFYYEQYF
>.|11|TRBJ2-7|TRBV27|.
TGTGCCAGCAGCAACACCTACGAGCAGTACTTC
CASSNTYEQYF
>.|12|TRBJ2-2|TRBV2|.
TGTGCCAGCACGCAGGATTCCGGGGAGCTGTTTTTT
CASTQDSGELFF
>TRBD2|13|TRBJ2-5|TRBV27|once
TGTGCCAGCAGTTTAGGGAGGGTCGAGACCCAGTACTTC
CASSLGRVETQYF
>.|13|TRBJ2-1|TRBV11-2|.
TGTGCCAGCAGCTTGGGCAGAAACAATGAGCAGTTCTTC
CASSLGRNNEQFF
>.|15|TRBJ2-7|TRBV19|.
TGTGCCAGTCGGAAAGAGGGGGGGTTCTCCTACGAGCAGTACTTC
CASRKEGGFSYEQYF
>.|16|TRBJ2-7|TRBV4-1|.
TGCGCCAGCAGCCCCGGATGGGGGAAACCCCCAGACGAGCAGTACTTC
CASSPGWGKPPDEQYF
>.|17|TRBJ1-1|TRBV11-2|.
TGTGCCAGCAGCTTAACGGGGACAACTTGGTTTGCTTCTGAAGCTTTCTTT
CASSLTGTTWFASEAFF
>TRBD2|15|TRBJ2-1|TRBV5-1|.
TGCGCCAGCAGCTTGGCCAGCGGGGGGGCCAATGAGCAGTTCTTC
CASSLASGGANEQFF
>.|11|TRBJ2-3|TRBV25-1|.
TGTGCCAGCAGCCAGACAGATACGCAGTATTTT
CASSQTDTQYF
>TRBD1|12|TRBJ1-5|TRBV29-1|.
TGCAGCGTCACCGACAGGGACCAGCCCCAGCATTTT
CSVTDRDQPQHF
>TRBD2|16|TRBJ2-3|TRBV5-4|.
TGTGCCAGCAGCTTACGGACTAGCGGATCCACAGATACGCAGTATTTT
CASSLRTSGSTDTQYF
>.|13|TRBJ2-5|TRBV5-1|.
TGCGCCAGCAGCTTGTTACCCCAAGAGACCCAGTACTTC
CASSLLPQETQYF
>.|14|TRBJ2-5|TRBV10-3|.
TGTGCCATCAGTGAAGGGCAGGGGGGAGAGACCCAGTACTTC
CAISEGQGGETQYF
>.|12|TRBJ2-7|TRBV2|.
TGTGCCAGCACAGGGGAGCATACCGAGCAGTACTTC
CASTGEHTEQYF
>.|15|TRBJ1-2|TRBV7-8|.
TGTGCCAGCAGCTTCGGTCTCGACAGACATAATGGCTACACCTTC
CASSFGLDRHNGYTF
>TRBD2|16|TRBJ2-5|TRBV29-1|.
TGCAGCGTTGATAACCCGGGACTAGCCCGGGTCGAGACCCAGTACTTC
CSVDNPGLARVETQYF
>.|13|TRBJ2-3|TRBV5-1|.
TGCGCCAGCAGACCAGGTCCCCTGGATACGCAGTATTTT
CASRPGPLDTQYF
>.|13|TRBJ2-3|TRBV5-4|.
TGTGCCAGCAGCTTCTTTACGGGGGATACGCAGTATTTT
CASSFFTGDTQYF
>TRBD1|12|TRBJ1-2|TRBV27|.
TGTGCCAGCAGTCGGGGACAGGGTGGCTACACCTTC
CASSRGQGGYTF